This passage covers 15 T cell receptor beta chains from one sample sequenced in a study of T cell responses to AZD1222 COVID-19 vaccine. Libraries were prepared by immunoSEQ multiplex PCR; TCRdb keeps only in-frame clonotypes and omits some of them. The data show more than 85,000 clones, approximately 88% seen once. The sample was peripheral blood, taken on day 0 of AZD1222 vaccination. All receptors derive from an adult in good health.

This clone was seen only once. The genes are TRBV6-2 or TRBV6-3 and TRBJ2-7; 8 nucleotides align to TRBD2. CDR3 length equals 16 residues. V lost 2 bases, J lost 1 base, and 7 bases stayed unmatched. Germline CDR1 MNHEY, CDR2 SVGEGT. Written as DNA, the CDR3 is TGTGCCAGCAGTTACCTCGGACTAGCAATTTCCTACGAGCAGTACTTC. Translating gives CASSYLGLAISYEQYF.

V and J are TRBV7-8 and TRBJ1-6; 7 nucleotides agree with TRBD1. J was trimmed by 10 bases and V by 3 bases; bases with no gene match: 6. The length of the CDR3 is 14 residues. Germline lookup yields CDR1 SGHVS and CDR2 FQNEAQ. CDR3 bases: TGTGCCAGCAGCTTTAGGGGGCTAGGGTCACCCCTCCACTTT. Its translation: CASSFRGLGSPLHF.

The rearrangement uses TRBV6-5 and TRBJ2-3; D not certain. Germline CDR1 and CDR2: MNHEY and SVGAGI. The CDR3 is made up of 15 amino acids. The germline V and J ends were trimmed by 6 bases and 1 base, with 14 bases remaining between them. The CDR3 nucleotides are TGTGCCAGCAGGCTGGGTCTGTCTGGCACAGATACGCAGTATTTT. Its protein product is CASRLGLSGTDTQYF.

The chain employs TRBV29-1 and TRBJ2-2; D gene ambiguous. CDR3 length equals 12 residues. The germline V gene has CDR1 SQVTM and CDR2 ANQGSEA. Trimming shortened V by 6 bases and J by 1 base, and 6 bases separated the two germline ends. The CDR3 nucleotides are TGCAGCGTAAGAGGGAACACCGGGGAGCTGTTTTTT. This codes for CSVRGNTGELFF.

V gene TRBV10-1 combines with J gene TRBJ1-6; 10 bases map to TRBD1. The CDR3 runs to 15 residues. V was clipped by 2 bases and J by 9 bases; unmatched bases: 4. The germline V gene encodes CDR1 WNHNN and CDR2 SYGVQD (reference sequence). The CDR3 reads CASSEGTGVGSPLHF. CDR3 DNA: TGCGCCAGCAGTGAGGGGACAGGGGTTGGTTCACCCCTCCACTTT.

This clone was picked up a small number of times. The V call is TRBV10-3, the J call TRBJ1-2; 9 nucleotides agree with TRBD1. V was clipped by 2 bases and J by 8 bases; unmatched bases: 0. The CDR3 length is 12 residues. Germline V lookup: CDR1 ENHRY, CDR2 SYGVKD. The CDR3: CAISEDRGGYTF. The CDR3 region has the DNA TGTGCCATCAGTGAGGACAGGGGGGGCTACACCTTC.

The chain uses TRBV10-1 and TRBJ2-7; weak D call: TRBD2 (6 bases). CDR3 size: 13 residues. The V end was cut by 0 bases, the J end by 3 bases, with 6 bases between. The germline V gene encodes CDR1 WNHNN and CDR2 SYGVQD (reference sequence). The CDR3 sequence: CASSESGGYEQYF. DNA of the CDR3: TGCGCCAGCAGTGAGTCGGGGGGCTACGAGCAGTACTTC.

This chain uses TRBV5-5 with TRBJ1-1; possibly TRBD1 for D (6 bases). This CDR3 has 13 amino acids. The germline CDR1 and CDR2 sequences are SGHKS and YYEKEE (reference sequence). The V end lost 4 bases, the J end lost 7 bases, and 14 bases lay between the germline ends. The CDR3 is CASSRTGTLEAFF. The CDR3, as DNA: TGTGCCAGCAGCAGAACCGGGACACTTGAAGCTTTCTTT.

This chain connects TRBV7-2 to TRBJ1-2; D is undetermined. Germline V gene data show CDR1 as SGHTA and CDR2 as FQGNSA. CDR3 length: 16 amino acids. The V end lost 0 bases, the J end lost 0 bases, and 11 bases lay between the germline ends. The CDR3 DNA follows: TGTGCCAGCAGCTTAGCAGGTCTTCCCTCTAACTATGGCTACACCTTC. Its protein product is CASSLAGLPSNYGYTF.

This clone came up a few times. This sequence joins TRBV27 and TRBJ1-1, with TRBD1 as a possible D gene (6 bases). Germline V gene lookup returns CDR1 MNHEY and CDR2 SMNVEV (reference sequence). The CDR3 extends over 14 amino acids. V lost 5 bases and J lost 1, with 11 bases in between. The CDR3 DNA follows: TGTGCCAGCAGTCCAGGAGGGGGGAACACTGAAGCTTTCTTT. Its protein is CASSPGGGNTEAFF.

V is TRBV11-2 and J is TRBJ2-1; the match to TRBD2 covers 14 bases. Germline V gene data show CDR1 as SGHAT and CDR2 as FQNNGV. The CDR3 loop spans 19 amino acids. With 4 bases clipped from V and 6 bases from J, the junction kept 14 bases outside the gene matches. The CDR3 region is CASSSALLSGTSGSNEQFF. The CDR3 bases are TGTGCCAGCAGCTCTGCTCTCCTTTCCGGGACTAGCGGGAGCAATGAGCAGTTCTTC.

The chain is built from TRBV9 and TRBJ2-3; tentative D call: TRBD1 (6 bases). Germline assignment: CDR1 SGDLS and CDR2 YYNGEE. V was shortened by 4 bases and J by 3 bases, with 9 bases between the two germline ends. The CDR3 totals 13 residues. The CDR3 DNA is TGTGCCAGCAGCATGGGGACAACAGATACGCAGTATTTT. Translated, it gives CASSMGTTDTQYF.

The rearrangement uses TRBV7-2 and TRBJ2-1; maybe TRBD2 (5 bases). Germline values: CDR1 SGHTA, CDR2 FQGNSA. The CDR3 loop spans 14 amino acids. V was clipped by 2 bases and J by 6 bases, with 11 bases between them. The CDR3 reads CASSLNLRANEQFF. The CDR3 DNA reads TGTGCCAGCAGCTTAAATTTGCGGGCCAATGAGCAGTTCTTC. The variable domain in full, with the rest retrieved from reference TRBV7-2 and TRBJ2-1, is GAGVSQSPSNKVTEKGKDVELRCDPISGHTALYWYRQSLGQGLEFLIYFQGNSAPDKSGLPSDRFSAERTGGSVSTLTIQRTQQEDSAVYLCASSLNLRANEQFFGPGTRLTVL.

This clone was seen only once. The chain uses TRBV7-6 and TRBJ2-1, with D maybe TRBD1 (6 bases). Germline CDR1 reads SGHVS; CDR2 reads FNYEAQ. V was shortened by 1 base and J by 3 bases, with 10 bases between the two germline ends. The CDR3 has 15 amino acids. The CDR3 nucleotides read TGTGCCAGCAGCTTAGGCCAGGGGCTCTACAATGAGCAGTTCTTC. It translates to CASSLGQGLYNEQFF.

Here the CDR3 reads CASSLNGPLMEETQYF. CDR3 in DNA: TGTGCCAGCAGCTTGAACGGGCCTCTCATGGAAGAGACCCAGTACTTC. This chain connects TRBV7-2 to TRBJ2-5; D is undetermined. V lost 3 bases, J lost 3 bases, and 17 bases lay in between. Germline assignment: CDR1 SGHTA and CDR2 FQGNSA. This CDR3 comprises 16 residues.